This T cell receptor beta chain came from a study of shared T cell receptors in the human thymus. The CDR3 covers 16 residues. Germline V gene lookup returns CDR1 MDHEN and CDR2 SYDVKM. V lost 2 bases and J lost 2; bases outside the gene matches: 8. The repertoire was sequenced with immunoSEQ multiplex PCR; TCRdb's copy has only in-frame clones and lacks some. The sample contains about 500,000 clones, about four fifths of which appear only once. These data also formed part of another study, on human thymus T cells. That investigation notes: Corrective heart surgery yielded resections, and these provided the thymus tissue. Thymic and blood repertoires appeared to show biased V and J gene usage. Highly overlapping thymic repertoires in unrelated individuals were reported by related research.

Input material: thymocytes. J is TRBJ2-5 and V is TRBV28; 7 nucleotides line up with TRBD1. The receptor's source is a boy in the first two years of life with a congenital heart defect. The DNA for the CDR3 is TGTGCCAGCAGTTTAAGTCCTGACAGGGAACAAGAGACCCAGTACTTC. Translated: CASSLSPDREQETQYF. Looking up the rest from reference TRBV28 and TRBJ2-5 gives the full variable domain: DVKVTQSSRYLVKRTGEKVFLECVQDMDHENMFWYRQDPGLGLRLIYFSYDVKMKEKGDIPEGYSVSREKKERFSLILESASTNQTSMYLCASSLSPDREQETQYFGPGTRLLVL.